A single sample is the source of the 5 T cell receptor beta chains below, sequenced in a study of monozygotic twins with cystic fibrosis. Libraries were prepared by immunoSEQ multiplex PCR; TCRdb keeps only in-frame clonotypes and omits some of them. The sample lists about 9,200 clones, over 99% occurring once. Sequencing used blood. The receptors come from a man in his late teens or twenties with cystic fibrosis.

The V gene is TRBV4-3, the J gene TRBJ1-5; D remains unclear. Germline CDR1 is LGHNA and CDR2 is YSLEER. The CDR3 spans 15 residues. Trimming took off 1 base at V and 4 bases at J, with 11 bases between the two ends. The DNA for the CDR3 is TGCGCCAGCAGCCAAGCGGCCAGCCCGAATCAGCCCCAGCATTTT. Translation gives CASSQAASPNQPQHF.

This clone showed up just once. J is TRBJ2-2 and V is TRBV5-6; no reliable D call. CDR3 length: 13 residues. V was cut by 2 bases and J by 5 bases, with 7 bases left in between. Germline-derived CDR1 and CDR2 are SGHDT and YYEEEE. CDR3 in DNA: TGTGCCAGCAGCTTTTGGGCGACCGGGGAGCTGTTTTTT. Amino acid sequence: CASSFWATGELFF. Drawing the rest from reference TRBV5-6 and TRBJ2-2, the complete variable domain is DAGVTQSPTHLIKTRGQQVTLRCSPKSGHDTVSWYQQALGQGPQFIFQYYEEEERQRGNFPDRFSGHQFPNYSSELNVNALLLGDSALYLCASSFWATGELFFGEGSRLTVL.

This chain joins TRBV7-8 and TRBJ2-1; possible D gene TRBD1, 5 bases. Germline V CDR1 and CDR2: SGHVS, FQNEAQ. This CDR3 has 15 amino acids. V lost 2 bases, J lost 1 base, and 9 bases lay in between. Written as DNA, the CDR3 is TGTGCCAGCAGCTTACAGGGTTGGTCCTACAATGAGCAGTTCTTC. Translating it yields CASSLQGWSYNEQFF.

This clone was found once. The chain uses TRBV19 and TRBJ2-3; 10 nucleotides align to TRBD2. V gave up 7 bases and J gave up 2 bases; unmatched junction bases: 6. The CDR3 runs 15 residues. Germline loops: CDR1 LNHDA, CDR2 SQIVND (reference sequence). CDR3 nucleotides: TGTGCCAGTATGGATAGCGGGGGGTACACAGATACGCAGTATTTT. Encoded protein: CASMDSGGYTDTQYF. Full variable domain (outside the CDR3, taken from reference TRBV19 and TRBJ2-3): DGGITQSPKYLFRKEGQNVTLSCEQNLNHDAMYWYRQDPGQGLRLIYYSQIVNDFQKGDIAEGYSVSREKKESFPLTVTSAQKNPTAFYLCASMDSGGYTDTQYFGPGTRLTVL.

The CDR3 spells CASSPGPSRRAQYF. CDR3 sequence (DNA): TGTGCCAGCAGCCCAGGCCCCTCAAGGAGAGCCCAGTACTTC. V gene TRBV11-1 combines with J gene TRBJ2-5, with unresolved D. Trimming stripped 5 bases from V and 9 bases from J, with 19 bases between. The CDR3 has 14 residues. Germline V gives CDR1 SGHAT, CDR2 FQDESV (reference sequence).